These 7 T cell receptor beta chains came from one sample sequenced in a study of monozygotic twins with inflammatory bowel disease. With the 5' RACE reads reprocessed, TCRdb shows one record per CDR3 protein and no DNA. This repertoire includes over 120,000 distinct CDR3 sequences. Sequencing was done on a sample of blood. Every receptor here comes from a human donor with ulcerative colitis or Crohn's disease, or a healthy co-twin of an affected twin (not recorded which).

This chain links TRBV5-6 with TRBJ2-7; TCRdb indicates TRBD1, and absent DNA this call remains unverified. Germline V gives CDR1 SGHDT, CDR2 YYEEEE. This CDR3 spans 14 amino acids. CDR3 protein: CASSFPSGRGEQYF.

This chain uses TRBV24-1 with TRBJ2-1. This CDR3 region has 14 residues. CDR1 and CDR2 (germline): KGHDR, SFDVKD. The CDR3 sequence: CATSEGYSYNEQFF.

The chain employs TRBV11-1 and TRBJ2-3; TCRdb selects TRBD2, and the lack of DNA leaves this call unchecked. CDR3 length equals 19 residues. Germline V gives CDR1 SGHAT, CDR2 FQDESV (reference sequence). CDR3 amino acids: CASSFRLAGGPEYGNTQYF. Full variable domain (missing parts from reference TRBV11-1 and TRBJ2-3): EAEVAQSPRYKITEKSQAVAFWCDPISGHATLYWYRQILGQGPELLVQFQDESVVDDSQLPKDRFSAERLKGVDSTLKIQPAELGDSAMYLCASSFRLAGGPEYGNTQYFGPGTRLTVL.

The gene calls are TRBV27 and TRBJ2-1; the D call from TCRdb, TRBD2, cannot be confirmed without DNA. This CDR3 comprises 18 residues. CDR1 is MNHEY and CDR2 is SMNVEV in the germline V gene (reference sequence). This chain's CDR3 is CASSLGARGLFAYNEQFF.

V is TRBV3-1 and J is TRBJ2-1; as DNA is missing, the TRBD1 call by TCRdb cannot be tested. Germline-derived CDR1 and CDR2 are LGHDT and YNNKEL (reference sequence). CDR3 length equals 17 residues. The CDR3: CASSQDYGKPSYNEQFF.

This rearrangement joins TRBV11-1 to TRBJ2-1. This CDR3 contains 16 residues. Germline CDR1 and CDR2: SGHAT and FQDESV (reference sequence). The CDR3 region is CASSLAQWAPYNEQFF.

The genes are TRBV5-8 and TRBJ2-5; TCRdb designates TRBD1, a call that cannot be tested without DNA. Germline V gene sequence: CDR1 SGHTS, CDR2 YDEGEE. The CDR3 has 14 amino acids. The CDR3 region is CASSFRGTQETQYF.